A selection of T cell receptor beta chains follows, all from one sample in a study of cytomegalovirus exposure and HLA in healthy donors. Profiled with immunoSEQ multiplex PCR; TCRdb holds only in-frame clones, not every one. This sample has 280,000 or so clones, with roughly 89% found just once. The sample consisted of PBMCs. These receptors all come from a woman between 18 and 29 years old in good health and CMV-seronegative. The CDR3 runs from the conserved cysteine through the conserved F or W. D genes are given only for firm matches. Clone size, where shown, is once, few, many, or a class for clones that have expanded.

D gene	J gene	V gene	clone size	CDR3 protein	CDR3 DNA
TRBD1	TRBJ1-1	TRBV4-1	few	CASSRIGTGYTEAFF	TGCGCCAGCAGCCGGATCGGGACAGGGTACACTGAAGCTTTCTTT
NA	TRBJ2-1	TRBV7-9	NA	CASSSPRPTFNEQFF	TGTGCCAGCAGCTCCCCCCGCCCGACTTTCAATGAGCAGTTCTTC
NA	TRBJ1-6	TRBV30	few	CAWGLGYNSPLHF	TGTGCCTGGGGACTTGGGTATAATTCCCCCCTCCACTTT
NA	TRBJ2-3	TRBV1	few	CTSSFRRLFTDTQYF	TGCACCAGCAGCTTTAGAAGATTATTCACAGATACGCAGTATTTT
TRBD2	TRBJ2-2	TRBV7-6	once	CASSRHLDLAGGGTGELFF	TGTGCCAGCAGCCGTCATCTCGATCTGGCGGGGGGGGGCACCGGGGAGCTGTTTTTT
TRBD1	TRBJ2-3	TRBV11-3	NA	CASSPGDRGTSDTQYF	TGTGCCAGCAGCCCAGGTGACAGGGGAACATCAGATACGCAGTATTTT
TRBD1	TRBJ2-4	TRBV10-2	NA	CASSEPEPGQGLRYF	TGCGCCAGCAGTGAGCCGGAACCGGGACAGGGATTGCGGTACTTC
NA	TRBJ2-5	TRBV2	NA	CASSPHIETQYF	TGTGCCAGCAGCCCACACATCGAAACCCAGTACTTC
TRBD1	TRBJ2-2	TRBV5-6	NA	CASSFRDRGMELFF	TGTGCCAGCAGTTTCCGGGACAGGGGGATGGAGCTGTTTTTT
NA	TRBJ2-1	TRBV15	NA	CATSSSKRPNEQFF	TGTGCCACCAGCAGTTCGAAGCGACCGAATGAGCAGTTCTTC
NA	TRBJ1-2	TRBV6-1	NA	CASSALGGKEGYTF	TGTGCCAGCAGTGCCTTGGGAGGGAAGGAAGGCTACACCTTC
TRBD1	TRBJ1-2	TRBV2	NA	CASTLGQGNYGYTF	TGTGCCAGCACCTTGGGACAGGGCAACTATGGCTACACCTTC
NA	TRBJ1-5	TRBV27	NA	CASSLLGNNQPQHF	TGTGCCAGCAGTTTATTGGGCAACAATCAGCCCCAGCATTTT
NA	TRBJ2-3	TRBV5-4	NA	CASSLDSVTDTQYF	TGTGCCAGCAGCTTGGATTCTGTGACAGATACGCAGTATTTT
NA	TRBJ2-4	TRBV9	NA	CASSVGVTGDRKNIQYF	TGTGCCAGCAGCGTAGGGGTTACGGGGGACCGGAAAAACATTCAGTACTTC
TRBD1	TRBJ1-2	TRBV30	NA	CAWSTGQGDYTF	TGTGCCTGGAGTACGGGACAGGGAGACTACACCTTC
NA	TRBJ1-2	TRBV23-1	once	CASSQSVRLRGVNGYTF	TGCGCCAGCAGTCAATCGGTGAGGTTACGAGGTGTAAATGGCTACACCTTC
NA	TRBJ1-5	TRBV19	NA	CASSIRGSDIQHF	TGTGCCAGTAGTATTAGAGGGTCCGACATCCAGCATTTT
NA	TRBJ1-3	TRBV29-1	NA	CSADQGSGNTIYF	TGCAGCGCTGACCAGGGGTCCGGAAACACCATATATTTT
TRBD2	TRBJ2-2	TRBV10-2	NA	CASSEVAGANTGELFF	TGCGCCAGCAGTGAGGTAGCGGGGGCAAACACCGGGGAGCTGTTTTTT
TRBD1	TRBJ1-3	TRBV9	NA	CASSTTGQGVEGNTIYF	TGTGCCAGCAGCACGACAGGACAGGGGGTGGAGGGAAACACCATATATTTT
NA	TRBJ1-6	TRBV4-1	few	CASSQAGKYSPLHF	TGCGCCAGCAGCCAAGCCGGGAAGTATTCACCCCTCCACTTT
NA	TRBJ2-5	TRBV11-1	NA	CASSLSEWETQYF	TGTGCCAGCAGCTTAAGTGAGTGGGAGACCCAGTACTTC
TRBD2	TRBJ2-3	TRBV5-4	NA	CASSGGLAGTDTQYF	TGTGCCAGCAGCGGGGGACTAGCGGGCACAGATACGCAGTATTTT
TRBD2	TRBJ2-7	TRBV9	NA	CASSVDPSGAYEQYF	TGTGCCAGCAGCGTAGATCCTAGCGGGGCTTACGAGCAGTACTTC
TRBD1	TRBJ1-1	TRBV9	NA	CASSVTGDGTTEAFF	TGTGCCAGCAGCGTTACAGGGGACGGTACCACTGAAGCTTTCTTT
NA	TRBJ2-7	TRBV11-2	NA	CASSSGQFYEQYF	TGTGCCAGCAGCTCCGGACAGTTCTACGAGCAGTACTTC
TRBD1	TRBJ1-1	TRBV18	few	CASSTRGLNTEAFF	TGTGCCAGCTCAACCAGGGGGCTGAACACTGAAGCTTTCTTT
TRBD1	TRBJ1-2	TRBV27	NA	CASSLGTGDGYTF	TGTGCCAGCAGTTTAGGGACAGGGGATGGCTACACCTTC
NA	TRBJ2-3	TRBV6-5	NA	CASSYSTGFHTQYF	TGTGCCAGCAGTTACTCGACTGGCTTCCATACGCAGTATTTT
NA	TRBJ1-6	TRBV30	few	CAWSMQGSYNSPLHF	TGTGCCTGGAGTATGCAGGGATCCTATAATTCACCCCTCCACTTT
TRBD2	TRBJ2-7	TRBV9	NA	CASSAAGGHEQYF	TGTGCCAGCAGCGCGGCGGGAGGGCACGAGCAGTACTTC
NA	TRBJ2-5	TRBV5-6	NA	CASSFRADRKETQYF	TGTGCCAGCAGCTTCAGAGCCGACAGGAAAGAGACCCAGTACTTC
TRBD2	TRBJ2-1	TRBV13	NA	CASQGGLAGDNEQFF	TGTGCCAGCCAGGGAGGGCTAGCGGGGGACAATGAGCAGTTCTTC
NA	TRBJ2-7	TRBV5-4	NA	CASSLAGQGRYEQYF	TGTGCCAGCAGCTTGGCCGGCCAGGGGAGATACGAGCAGTACTTC
NA	TRBJ2-1	TRBV18	NA	CASSPRGSSYNEQFF	TGTGCCAGCTCACCAAGGGGGAGCTCCTACAATGAGCAGTTCTTC
NA	TRBJ1-6	TRBV2	NA	CASSVDHPDNSPLHF	TGTGCCAGCAGCGTTGATCATCCAGATAATTCACCCCTCCACTTT
TRBD1	TRBJ2-3	TRBV15	NA	CATSRGDRGWADTQYF	TGTGCCACCAGCAGAGGGGACAGGGGATGGGCAGATACGCAGTATTTT
TRBD1	TRBJ2-7	TRBV7-9	NA	CSSSLGPTGDAYEQYF	TGTTCCAGCAGCCTAGGACCAACAGGGGACGCCTACGAGCAGTACTTC
NA	TRBJ1-1	TRBV6-1	NA	CASSEQDLNTEAFF	TGTGCCAGCAGTGAACAGGACTTGAACACTGAAGCTTTCTTT
TRBD1	TRBJ2-3	TRBV9	once	CASSLGAGQGTDTQYF	TGTGCCAGCAGCCTAGGAGCGGGACAGGGAACAGATACGCAGTATTTT
NA	TRBJ1-4	TRBV19	NA	CASSMTRDTGNEKLFF	TGTGCCAGTAGTATGACGAGGGACACAGGAAATGAAAAACTGTTTTTT
NA	TRBJ2-7	TRBV7-3	NA	CASSLTVRYEQYF	TGTGCCAGCAGCTTAACCGTCCGCTACGAGCAGTACTTC
NA	TRBJ1-4	TRBV5-6	NA	CASSWGLDRSTNEKLFF	TGTGCCAGCAGCTGGGGGTTGGACAGATCAACTAATGAAAAACTGTTTTTT